This T cell receptor beta chain was observed in a study of blood T cell repertoires in COVID-19. Study-wide background: T cells, B-cell-depleted T cells, or PBMCs supplied cDNA or gDNA.

The CDR3 runs 13 residues. Per the germline V gene, CDR1 is SGDLS and CDR2 is YYNGEE. V gave up 4 bases and J gave up 6 bases, with 10 bases separating them. The method was immunoSEQ multiplex PCR; TCRdb's version includes in-frame clones alone and lacks a portion of them. The sample has about 280,000 clones, 83% seen once. The gene calls are TRBV9 and TRBJ2-2; D gene ambiguous. Sequences were obtained from peripheral blood. This sequence originates from a woman aged 45-60 years who had recovered from COVID-19. CDR3 in DNA: TGTGCCAGCAGCTTAACAATGTCCGGGGAGCTGTTTTTT. This gives the protein CASSLTMSGELFF.